The clone carrying this TCR beta chain was seen only a few times. Its specificity is not known. This sample was included in a study of blood T cells in healthy people across ages. Study-wide points: Strong correlation was found linking TCR beta diversity to naive T cell percentage.

A J-beta primer mix and a sample-barcoded 5' primer were used in a second PCR of roughly 7 to 12 cycles. The template-switch adaptor was a 5' adaptor with 12 random nucleotides. It tagged each cDNA molecule. Each CDR3 protein is one row after TCRdb ran MiXCR on the 5' RACE reads. The sample contains around 1,900,000 distinct CDR3 sequences, around 40% of which appear only once. Germline values: CDR1 LNHNV, CDR2 YYDKDF (reference sequence). The CDR3 has 17 residues. Germline trimming cut 8 bases from V and 3 bases from J; bases unmatched to any gene: 16. This chain uses TRBV15 with TRBJ2-3; 8 bases are a match to TRBD1. Sequencing was done on a sample of blood. The receptor was isolated from a human donor in good health. The CDR3 DNA reads as TGTGCCACCGGCACCCGCTCCAGGGGGCGAATGACAGATACGCAGTATTTT. Translation: CATGTRSRGRMTDTQYF.